Shown below are 24 T cell receptor beta chains from a single sample sequenced in a study of response to subunit inactivated influenza vaccine. Each CDR3 protein is one row after TCRdb ran MiXCR on the RT-PCR reads. This sample yields hundreds of thousands of distinct CDR3 sequences, of which approximately 13% are seen a single time; 5.5% to 7% belongs to the top ten. Sequences were derived from PBMCs from blood, sampled 14 to 15 days before vaccination. Every receptor here comes from a man aged 50 to 59 who received an inactivated influenza vaccine.

This clonotype was seen a few times. V is TRBV3-1 and J is TRBJ2-1; possibly TRBD2 for D (5 bases). Germline values: CDR1 LGHDT, CDR2 YNNKEL (reference sequence). This CDR3 has 14 amino acids. Trimming stripped 4 bases from V and 8 bases from J, with 15 bases between. CDR3: CASSRELLGHEQFF. The CDR3 DNA reads as TGTGCCAGCAGCCGAGAACTACTAGGTCATGAGCAGTTCTTC.

V gene TRBV11-2 combines with J gene TRBJ2-3; D ambiguous. Germline V gene sequence: CDR1 SGHAT, CDR2 FQNNGV. V lost 2 bases and J 4 bases, leaving 13 bases between the germline ends. The CDR3 is made up of 15 amino acids. The CDR3 is CASSLLLGKADTQYF. The CDR3 DNA reads TGTGCCAGCAGCTTATTATTGGGGAAGGCAGATACGCAGTATTTT.

The rearrangement joins TRBV15 to TRBJ2-5; either TRBD1 or TRBD2 may supply D (5 bases each). The CDR3 sequence is 12 residues long. From germline, CDR1 is LNHNV and CDR2 YYDKDF (reference sequence). The V and J ends lost 1 base and 6 bases respectively, with 6 bases between them. CDR3 sequence reads: CATSRGDQTQYF. Written as DNA, the CDR3 is TGTGCCACCAGCAGAGGGGACCAGACCCAGTACTTC.

V usage is TRBV30 and J usage is TRBJ2-7; 7 positions match TRBD2. V lost 3 bases, J lost 4 bases, and 15 bases stayed unmatched. Germline V gives CDR1 GTSNPN, CDR2 SVGIG (reference sequence). The CDR3 length is 16 residues. The CDR3 region is CAWRGGRAPREYEQYF. The CDR3 nucleotides are TGTGCCTGGAGAGGAGGGAGGGCTCCCCGGGAATACGAGCAGTACTTC.

Ten or more counts support this clonotype. The chain combines TRBV7-6 with TRBJ2-7, with 12 bases lining up with TRBD2. CDR3 length: 19 amino acids. The germline CDR1 and CDR2 sequences are SGHVS and FNYEAQ. The junction had 13 bases not matched to a gene; V was cut back by 2 bases and J by 2 bases. The CDR3 region is CASSLPSTSGSMGPYEQYF. CDR3 nucleotide sequence: TGTGCCAGCAGCTTACCGTCGACTAGCGGGAGCATGGGGCCCTACGAGCAGTACTTC.

This clonotype was seen a handful of times. CDR3 DNA: TGTGCCAGCAGCTTAAGTGTCCAGACGAGAACCTACGAGCAGTACTTC. Protein: CASSLSVQTRTYEQYF. The chain joins TRBV7-9 to TRBJ2-7; D unclear. V lost 2 bases, J lost 2 bases, and 16 bases lay in between. Germline V lookup: CDR1 SEHNR, CDR2 FQNEAQ (reference sequence). This CDR3 spans 16 amino acids.

This clonotype was observed a few times. This chain links TRBV5-1 with TRBJ2-3; 7 nucleotides line up with TRBD2. The CDR3 consists of 15 residues. Germline lookup yields CDR1 SGHRS and CDR2 YFSETQ. Unmatched junction bases numbered 6, after V lost 4 bases and J lost 1 base. CDR3 region: CASSPERGGTDTQYF. Here the CDR3 DNA reads TGCGCCAGCAGCCCGGAGCGGGGCGGCACAGATACGCAGTATTTT.

The chain links TRBV5-6 to TRBJ1-2; TRBD1 matches 9 bases. Looked up from germline, CDR1 is SGHDT and CDR2 is YYEEEE. Trimming at V came to 4 bases and at J to 8 bases, leaving 3 bases not matched to a gene. This CDR3 has 12 amino acids. CDR3 sequence reads: CASSRTGVGYTF. CDR3 in DNA: TGTGCCAGCAGCAGGACAGGGGTGGGCTACACCTTC.

The chain links TRBV7-2 to TRBJ2-2; possible D gene TRBD1, 5 bases. With 5 bases removed from V and 6 bases from J, the gap between germline ends came to 16 bases. Germline V gene sequence: CDR1 SGHTA, CDR2 FQGNSA. CDR3 length: 15 amino acids. The CDR3 nucleotides are TGTGCCAGCAGCGGCAAAAGACAGTCCGCCGGGGAGCTGTTTTTT. This translates into CASSGKRQSAGELFF.

The rearrangement links TRBV5-6 to TRBJ2-2; D possibly corresponds to TRBD2 (5 bases). V was clipped by 1 base and J by 4 bases, with 11 bases between them. Germline V CDR1 and CDR2: SGHDT, YYEEEE. This CDR3 contains 15 residues. The CDR3 coding sequence is TGTGCCAGCAGCTTGACGGGATTGAGCACCGGGGAGCTGTTTTTT. It translates to CASSLTGLSTGELFF.

V usage is TRBV6-5 and J usage is TRBJ2-2; D tentatively fits TRBD1 or TRBD2 (5 bases each). This CDR3 is 15 amino acids long. With 2 bases removed from V and 5 bases from J, the gap between germline ends came to 12 bases. CDR1 and CDR2 from the germline V gene are MNHEY and SVGAGI. In DNA form, the CDR3 reads TGTGCCAGCAGTTACATGGGGGAGAGTACCGGGGAGCTGTTTTTT. Protein: CASSYMGESTGELFF.

The chain has TRBV10-3 and TRBJ2-1; tentative D call: TRBD2 (5 bases). From germline, CDR1 is ENHRY and CDR2 SYGVKD. The CDR3 contains 14 residues. Trimming took off 4 bases at V and 2 bases at J, with 9 bases between the two ends. This chain's CDR3 is CAISVRGAYNEQFF. The CDR3 DNA is TGTGCCATCAGTGTTCGGGGTGCCTACAATGAGCAGTTCTTC.

CDR3 protein: CAIGRSTDTQYF. DNA of the CDR3: TGTGCCATCGGCCGTAGCACAGATACGCAGTATTTT. The gene calls are TRBV10-3 and TRBJ2-3; no clear D. CDR3 length equals 12 residues. CDR1 ENHRY and CDR2 SYGVKD come from the germline V gene. The V and J ends lost 8 bases and 0 bases respectively, with 6 bases between them.

The J gene is TRBJ2-3, the V gene TRBV3-1, with D unclear. CDR1 is LGHDT and CDR2 is YNNKEL in the germline V gene (reference sequence). V was cut by 4 bases and J by 3 bases, with 23 bases left in between. The CDR3 has 18 amino acids. CDR3 amino acids: CASSRDLRPAQITDTQYF. The CDR3 bases are TGTGCCAGCAGCCGTGATCTACGACCAGCACAGATAACAGATACGCAGTATTTT.

This clonotype was seen more than once but under ten times. The rearrangement links TRBV5-1 to TRBJ2-1; no definite D call. This CDR3 is 15 amino acids long. Germline V gene lookup returns CDR1 SGHRS and CDR2 YFSETQ. V was shortened by 0 bases and J by 4 bases, with 11 bases between the two germline ends. The CDR3 loop reads CASSLGDPLYNEQFF. CDR3 bases: TGCGCCAGCAGCTTGGGAGACCCCCTTTACAATGAGCAGTTCTTC.

This clonotype was found many times. J is TRBJ2-2 and V is TRBV12-3 or TRBV12-4; 11 nucleotides line up with TRBD1. The CDR3 is made up of 16 amino acids. With 3 bases clipped from V and 6 bases from J, the junction kept 6 bases outside the gene matches. The CDR3 loop is CASSFPGTGGAGELFF. The CDR3 nucleotides read TGTGCCAGCAGTTTCCCCGGGACAGGGGGTGCCGGGGAGCTGTTTTTT.

This clonotype has only a few counts. The J gene is TRBJ2-5, the V gene TRBV5-1, with 8 bases matching TRBD1. Germline assignment: CDR1 SGHRS and CDR2 YFSETQ. This CDR3 region has 13 residues. V shed 4 bases, J shed 4 bases, and the junction held 3 bases outside the gene matches. The CDR3: CASSPTGAETQYF. The CDR3 DNA is TGCGCCAGCAGCCCGACAGGGGCAGAGACCCAGTACTTC.

This clonotype has a handful of counts. V and J are TRBV20-1 and TRBJ1-1; maybe TRBD1 (5 bases). The length of the CDR3 is 14 residues. CDR1 DFQATT and CDR2 SNEGSKA come from the germline V gene (reference sequence). V gave up 6 bases and J gave up 2 bases, with 16 bases separating them. CDR3 nucleotide sequence: TGCAGTGCCCCCCGGGATCAGGGAAACACTGAAGCTTTCTTT. The encoded protein is CSAPRDQGNTEAFF.

There are a few counts of this clonotype. This rearrangement joins TRBV6-6 to TRBJ2-1, with TRBD2 identical over 7 bases. Germline trimming cut 6 bases from V and 7 bases from J; bases unmatched to any gene: 3. The length of the CDR3 is 12 residues. Germline V gene data show CDR1 as MNHNY and CDR2 as SVGAGI (reference sequence). CDR3 bases: TGTGCCAGCAGACTGGGGGGGAATGAGCAGTTCTTC. This codes for CASRLGGNEQFF.

The gene calls are TRBV10-3 and TRBJ1-2; perhaps TRBD1 as D (5 bases). Trimming took 5 bases from V and 3 from J, leaving 22 bases between them. The germline V gene encodes CDR1 ENHRY and CDR2 SYGVKD. The CDR3 length is 17 residues. DNA of the CDR3: TGTGCCATCAGTCTTACAGGCCAGATCCTCGATCACTATGGCTACACCTTC. Protein: CAISLTGQILDHYGYTF.

The sample holds many counts of this clonotype. V gene TRBV11-2 combines with J gene TRBJ2-1; 8 positions match TRBD2. V dropped 1 base and J dropped 8; count of bases not matched to a gene: 7. This CDR3 is built from 15 residues. Looked up from germline, CDR1 is SGHAT and CDR2 is FQNNGV. The DNA of the CDR3 is TGTGCCAGCAGCTTAGTTCCGGGGGGGCTCGATGAGCAGTTCTTC. Translating it yields CASSLVPGGLDEQFF. Variable domain in full (rest from reference TRBV11-2 and TRBJ2-1): EAGVAQSPRYKIIEKRQSVAFWCNPISGHATLYWYQQILGQGPKLLIQFQNNGVVDDSQLPKDRFSAERLKGVDSTLKIQPAKLEDSAVYLCASSLVPGGLDEQFFGPGTRLTVL.

V is TRBV5-1 and J is TRBJ2-1; TRBD2 matches at 11 bases. Germline lookup yields CDR1 SGHRS and CDR2 YFSETQ. The CDR3 runs to 14 residues. The trim removed 5 bases at V and 7 bases at J, leaving 5 bases unmatched. This CDR3 reads CASRVAGGRNEQFF. The CDR3 region has the DNA TGCGCCAGCAGGGTAGCGGGGGGGCGGAATGAGCAGTTCTTC.

The chain combines TRBV25-1 with TRBJ2-3, with D possibly TRBD1 on 5 matching bases. This CDR3 contains 14 residues. The ends were cut back, 4 bases at V and 0 bases at J, with 8 bases in the middle. Germline V gene lookup returns CDR1 MGHDK and CDR2 SYGVNS. The CDR3, as DNA: TGTGCCAGCAGTGGACAGATTAGCACAGATACGCAGTATTTT. Its protein is CASSGQISTDTQYF. The full variable domain, rest sourced from reference TRBV25-1 and TRBJ2-3, is EADIYQTPRYLVIGTGKKITLECSQTMGHDKMYWYQQDPGMELHLIHYSYGVNSTEKGDLSSESTVSRIRTEHFPLTLESARPSHTSQYLCASSGQISTDTQYFGPGTRLTVL.

This clonotype occurred many times. V is TRBV27 and J is TRBJ2-1; TRBD1 or TRBD2 may be the D gene (5 bases each). The germline V gene encodes CDR1 MNHEY and CDR2 SMNVEV (reference sequence). This CDR3 contains 15 residues. The V end was cut by 8 bases, the J end by 0 bases, with 14 bases between. CDR3 amino acids: CASRGRRVSYNEQFF. The CDR3 DNA reads TGTGCCAGCCGGGGCAGAAGAGTCTCCTACAATGAGCAGTTCTTC.